One sample yielded the 20 T cell receptor beta chains listed below, sequenced in a study of shared clonotypes between healthy human individuals. Sequencing was performed with immunoSEQ multiplex PCR; in TCRdb, only in-frame clones are kept and a portion is missing. The table includes around 1.4 million clones, 97% to 99% detected once. The sequenced sample was naive CD4+ T cells sorted from blood. The subset: CD45RA+ positively selected. All receptors derive from a man in his thirties or forties in good health.

The rearrangement joins TRBV28 to TRBJ1-5, with D maybe TRBD1 (6 bases). There are 14 residues in the CDR3. The germline V gene encodes CDR1 MDHEN and CDR2 SYDVKM. Trimming left V 3 bases short and J 5 bases short, with 11 bases between. The CDR3 DNA follows: TGTGCCAGCAGTTTCCGGGGGCGAGATCAGCCCCAGCATTTT. Protein: CASSFRGRDQPQHF.

The rearrangement joins TRBV6-5 to TRBJ2-2; D gene uncertain. The CDR3 has 12 residues. V lost 4 bases and J 7 bases, leaving 7 bases between the germline ends. Germline values: CDR1 MNHEY, CDR2 SVGAGI. The CDR3 here is CASSFLYGELFF. CDR3 in DNA: TGTGCCAGCAGTTTCCTATACGGGGAGCTGTTTTTT.

The chain has TRBV28 and TRBJ2-1; 8 nucleotides agree with TRBD2. The V gene's germline CDR1 is MDHEN and CDR2 SYDVKM. The CDR3 sequence is 17 residues long. The V segment lost 3 bases and the J segment 0 bases; nucleotides outside the gene matches: 7. The CDR3 reads CASSLASGPISYNEQFF. The DNA of the CDR3 is TGTGCCAGCAGTTTGGCTAGCGGGCCCATCTCCTACAATGAGCAGTTCTTC.

The chain links TRBV10-1 to TRBJ2-2; no definite D call. The germline CDR1 and CDR2 sequences are WNHNN and SYGVQD (reference sequence). The CDR3 sequence is 15 residues long. V lost 4 bases to trimming and J lost 7 bases, with 16 bases between them. CDR3 residues: CASSALGLSGGELFF. CDR3 coding DNA: TGCGCCAGCAGTGCCCTCGGTCTTTCAGGCGGGGAGCTGTTTTTT.

V usage is TRBV28 and J usage is TRBJ2-1; 10 positions match TRBD2. V gave up 8 bases and J gave up 4 bases; unmatched junction bases: 8. The CDR3 contains 15 residues. Germline V gene data show CDR1 as MDHEN and CDR2 as SYDVKM. CDR3 in amino acids: CASPPSGRAYNEQFF. The CDR3 DNA follows: TGTGCCAGCCCCCCGAGCGGGAGGGCGTACAATGAGCAGTTCTTC.

The genes are TRBV5-1 and TRBJ2-3, with 10 bases lining up with TRBD1. CDR3 size: 16 residues. After removal of 0 bases from V and 3 bases from J, the junction contained 4 bases not matched to a gene. Germline V lookup: CDR1 SGHRS, CDR2 YFSETQ. The DNA for the CDR3 is TGCGCCAGCAGCTTGGTTTTGGGACAGGGGACAGATACGCAGTATTTT. Translated: CASSLVLGQGTDTQYF.

This chain links TRBV30 with TRBJ1-1, with D hard to call. CDR1 is GTSNPN, CDR2 SVGIG, per germline (reference sequence). Trimming stripped 0 bases from V and 3 bases from J, with 5 bases between. The CDR3 is 12 amino acids. CDR3 nucleotide sequence: TGTGCCTGGAGTGTTAAGGACACTGAAGCTTTCTTT. Its translation: CAWSVKDTEAFF.

For this clone: This sample also contains other DNA sequences that code for the same CDR3. V usage is TRBV18 and J usage is TRBJ2-1; no clear D. V was trimmed by 6 bases and J by 4 bases, leaving 10 bases between them. CDR1 is KGHSH, CDR2 LQKENI, per germline. There are 13 residues in the CDR3. The CDR3 is CASSPDLYNEQFF. CDR3 in DNA: TGTGCCAGCTCCCCGGATTTGTACAATGAGCAGTTCTTC.

Turning to this clone: Within the sample, other DNA sequences also encode this same CDR3. CDR3 protein: CASSPLGQSYEQYF. CDR3 nucleotide sequence: TGTGCCAGCTCACCACTCGGACAGTCCTACGAGCAGTACTTC. The chain has TRBV18 and TRBJ2-7, with TRBD1 as a possible D gene (6 bases). V was shortened by 1 base and J by 1 base, with 8 bases between the two germline ends. This CDR3 is 14 amino acids long. From germline, CDR1 is KGHSH and CDR2 LQKENI.

The chain has TRBV21-1 and TRBJ2-7; the D call TRBD2 from the table was never checked on the DNA. TRBV21-1 is a recognized pseudogene. CDR3 size: 16 residues. CDR3 amino acids: CASSTLAGETLGEQYF. In nucleotides, the CDR3 is TGTGCCAGCAGCACACTAGCGGGAGAGACCCTTGGCGAGCAGTACTTC.

This clone was recorded only once. The sample contains more than one DNA sequence encoding this CDR3. This chain uses TRBV5-4 with TRBJ2-7; D is uncertain. Between the trimmed V and J ends, which lost 0 bases and 3 bases, there was a span of 4 bases. The CDR3 totals 12 residues. Germline V CDR1 and CDR2: SGHNT, YYREEE (reference sequence). The DNA for the CDR3 is TGTGCCAGCAGCTTGGATCACTACGAGCAGTACTTC. Translated, it gives CASSLDHYEQYF.

This chain connects TRBV15 to TRBJ2-5; 7 bases are a match to TRBD2. CDR3 length equals 14 residues. V shed 5 bases and J 2 bases; nucleotides not matched to a gene: 5. Germline-derived CDR1 and CDR2 are LNHNV and YYDKDF (reference sequence). The CDR3 reads CATSASGLQETQYF. The CDR3 region has the DNA TGTGCCACCAGCGCTAGCGGTCTACAAGAGACCCAGTACTTC.

This clone was counted a single time. The chain links TRBV7-2 to TRBJ1-1; no clear D gene. Germline V CDR1 and CDR2: SGHTA, FQGNSA. The length of the CDR3 is 13 residues. Trimming removed 4 bases from V and 1 base from J, with 7 bases in between. The CDR3 DNA reads as TGTGCCAGCAGCTATGGAAGGAACACTGAAGCTTTCTTT. Encoded protein: CASSYGRNTEAFF.

The chain links TRBV19 to TRBJ2-1; no clear D gene. Germline CDR1 LNHDA, CDR2 SQIVND (reference sequence). V gave up 9 bases and J gave up 4 bases, with 13 bases separating them. There are 13 residues in the CDR3. CDR3 bases: TGTGCCAGCCTTAACAAGCGTTACAATGAGCAGTTCTTC. Translation: CASLNKRYNEQFF.

V gene TRBV6-5 combines with J gene TRBJ2-3; D is unresolved. Per the germline V gene, CDR1 is MNHEY and CDR2 is SVGAGI. Trimming removed 5 bases at V and 6 bases at J, with 6 bases between. This CDR3 contains 11 residues. CDR3 coding DNA: TGTGCCAGCAGTCAGAGCGATACGCAGTATTTT. Its protein product is CASSQSDTQYF.

The CDR3 nucleotides read TGCGCCAGCAGCCCATCCCTAGACCCCTACGAGCAGTACTTC. Translation: CASSPSLDPYEQYF. The chain employs TRBV5-1 and TRBJ2-7; D is uncertain. Trimming took off 4 bases at V and 2 bases at J, with 13 bases between the two ends. Germline CDR1 is SGHRS and CDR2 is YFSETQ. The length of the CDR3 is 14 residues.

This rearrangement joins TRBV5-4 to TRBJ2-4; 8 bases match TRBD2. This CDR3 has 19 amino acids. Trimming cost V 0 bases and J 8 bases; bases outside gene matches: 19. Germline V CDR1 and CDR2: SGHNT, YYREEE (reference sequence). The CDR3 reads CASSLGPRKLAGIVDIQYF. The CDR3 DNA is TGTGCCAGCAGCTTGGGACCCCGCAAATTAGCGGGGATAGTGGACATTCAGTACTTC.

J is TRBJ1-1 and V is TRBV18; 7 positions agree with TRBD1. CDR1 KGHSH and CDR2 LQKENI come from the germline V gene. Trimming took 5 bases from V and 9 from J; bases not matched to a gene: 6. CDR3 length: 12 amino acids. The CDR3 sequence is CASSTGQSQAFF. The CDR3 DNA reads as TGTGCCAGCTCAACGGGACAGTCACAAGCTTTCTTT. The complete variable domain, with remaining parts taken from reference TRBV18 and TRBJ1-1, reads NAGVMQNPRHLVRRRGQEARLRCSPMKGHSHVYWYRQLPEEGLKFMVYLQKENIIDESGMPKERFSAEFPKEGPSILRIQQVVRGDSAAYFCASSTGQSQAFFGQGTRLTVV.

The V gene is TRBV9, the J gene TRBJ2-4; 7 positions match TRBD2. The CDR3 is 15 residues long. V lost 0 bases and J lost 8; bases outside the gene matches: 8. CDR1 is SGDLS, CDR2 YYNGEE, per germline. CDR3 nucleotides: TGTGCCAGCAGCGTAGAAGCGGGAAGGGCTGACATTCAGTACTTC. Translated, it gives CASSVEAGRADIQYF.

The J gene is TRBJ2-1, the V gene TRBV29-1; TRBD1 agrees at 9 bases. Germline V lookup: CDR1 SQVTM, CDR2 ANQGSEA. V shed 8 bases and J 4 bases; nucleotides not matched to a gene: 6. This CDR3 has 13 residues. The CDR3 loop reads CSISGQGYNEQFF. CDR3 in DNA: TGCAGCATATCGGGACAGGGTTACAATGAGCAGTTCTTC.